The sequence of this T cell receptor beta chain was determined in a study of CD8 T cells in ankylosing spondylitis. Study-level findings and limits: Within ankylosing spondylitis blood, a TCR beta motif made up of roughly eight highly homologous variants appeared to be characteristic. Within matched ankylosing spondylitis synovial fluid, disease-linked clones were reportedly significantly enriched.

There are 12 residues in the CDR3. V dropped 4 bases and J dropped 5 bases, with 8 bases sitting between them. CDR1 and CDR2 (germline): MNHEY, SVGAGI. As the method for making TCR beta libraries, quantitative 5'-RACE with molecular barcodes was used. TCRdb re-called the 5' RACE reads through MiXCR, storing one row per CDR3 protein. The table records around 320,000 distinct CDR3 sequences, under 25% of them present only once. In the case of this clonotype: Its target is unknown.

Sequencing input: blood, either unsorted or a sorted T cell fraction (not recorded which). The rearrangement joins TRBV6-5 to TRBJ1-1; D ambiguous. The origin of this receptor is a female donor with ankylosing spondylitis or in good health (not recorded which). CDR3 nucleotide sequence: TGTGCCAGCAGTTCAGTGGGTACTGAAGCTTTCTTT. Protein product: CASSSVGTEAFF.